The 32 T cell receptor beta chains presented below share a single source sample, sequenced in a study of blood T cell repertoires in COVID-19 (TCRdb year 2020). Library prep was done by the immunoSEQ multiplex PCR assay. The immuneACCESS repertoire file appears here via TCRdb, limited to in-frame rearrangements. These files lack a portion of the clones; in checked studies, under half of the deficit traces to unresolved V genes, and the cause of the others is not known. The sample table contains about 370,000 clones; only one count was recorded for roughly 89% of them. Approximately 1.5% of the sample is in the top ten clones. The specimen was PBMCs or T cells enriched from blood (not recorded which). The source is a woman aged 30 to 39 who had recovered from COVID-19.

The V gene is TRBV2, the J gene TRBJ1-6; 12 nucleotides agree with TRBD1. From germline, CDR1 is SNHLY and CDR2 FYNNEI. This CDR3 is built from 16 residues. V dropped 5 bases and J dropped 7; count of bases not matched to a gene: 6. This CDR3 reads CASSRDRGLGNSPLHF. DNA of the CDR3: TGTGCCAGCAGTCGGGACAGGGGGCTTGGCAATTCACCCCTCCACTTT.

V and J are TRBV30 and TRBJ2-3, with TRBD2 as a possible D gene (6 bases). The CDR3 runs to 16 residues. The V end lost 8 bases, the J end lost 1 base, and 22 bases lay between the germline ends. Germline V gene sequence: CDR1 GTSNPN, CDR2 SVGIG (reference sequence). CDR3 in DNA: TGTGCCGGTCAAGGCGGCCTAGCGACCCGCACAGATACGCAGTATTTT. This codes for CAGQGGLATRTDTQYF.

The count of this clone is one. This chain joins TRBV13 and TRBJ1-6; 8 bases fit TRBD1. The germline V gene encodes CDR1 PRHDT and CDR2 FYEKMQ (reference sequence). The junction had 13 bases not matched to a gene; V was cut back by 3 bases and J by 3 bases. CDR3 size: 19 residues. DNA of the CDR3: TGTGCCAGCAGCTTTTCACCCGGGACAGGACGCTTCTATAATTCACCCCTCCACTTT. Residues: CASSFSPGTGRFYNSPLHF.

The chain couples TRBV2 to TRBJ2-7, with a weak D call TRBD2 (5 bases). The CDR3 totals 14 residues. CDR1 and CDR2 (germline): SNHLY, FYNNEI. V shed 8 bases and J shed 0 bases, with 14 bases lying between them. The CDR3 loop is CASRSSDPSYEQYF. In DNA, the CDR3 is TGTGCCAGCCGGAGTAGCGACCCCTCCTACGAGCAGTACTTC. Complete variable domain (other parts from reference TRBV2 and TRBJ2-7): EPEVTQTPSHQVTQMGQEVILRCVPISNHLYFYWYRQILGQKVEFLVSFYNNEISEKSEIFDDQFSVERPDGSNFTLKIRSTKLEDSAMYFCASRSSDPSYEQYFGPGTRLTVT.

About this clone: The sample holds other DNA sequences that translate to the same CDR3. The J gene is TRBJ1-2, the V gene TRBV9; TRBD1 matches 8 bases. Unmatched junction bases numbered 7, after V lost 4 bases and J lost 11 bases. The germline V gene encodes CDR1 SGDLS and CDR2 YYNGEE. The CDR3 extends over 12 amino acids. CDR3 residues: CASSTTGAGYTF. The CDR3, as DNA: TGTGCCAGCAGCACGACAGGGGCCGGTTACACCTTC.

CDR3 sequence: CSVYGTSGTDTQYF. The CDR3 DNA is TGCAGCGTTTACGGGACTAGCGGGACAGATACGCAGTATTTT. The rearrangement joins TRBV29-1 to TRBJ2-3; TRBD2 matches 12 bases. The V segment lost 5 bases and the J segment 3 bases; nucleotides outside the gene matches: 3. Per germline, CDR1 SQVTM and CDR2 ANQGSEA. The CDR3 covers 14 residues.

V usage is TRBV28 and J usage is TRBJ2-7, with TRBD1 identical over 11 bases. CDR1 and CDR2 (germline): MDHEN, SYDVKM. This CDR3 comprises 13 residues. J lost 4 bases, V lost 10 bases, and 6 bases had no gene match. In DNA, the CDR3 is TGTGCCACACGGACAGGGGGCTTGTACGAGCAGTACTTC. Its translation is CATRTGGLYEQYF.

This clone was recorded only once. The chain employs TRBV12-3 or TRBV12-4 and TRBJ1-1; D uncertain. Trimming shortened V by 4 bases and J by 1 base, and 7 bases separated the two germline ends. This CDR3 has 13 amino acids. CDR3 in DNA: TGTGCCAGCAGTTCCCAATCGAACACTGAAGCTTTCTTT. Translation: CASSSQSNTEAFF.

The chain has TRBV2 and TRBJ1-5; D not certain. The germline V and J ends were trimmed by 7 bases and 0 bases, with 13 bases remaining between them. Looked up from germline, CDR1 is SNHLY and CDR2 is FYNNEI. The CDR3 spans 15 residues. CDR3 residues: CASMRETYSNQPQHF. DNA for the CDR3: TGTGCCAGCATGAGGGAAACTTATAGCAATCAGCCCCAGCATTTT.

The CDR3 DNA follows: TGTGCCAGCAGCCTGACTAGCGGGAACACCGGGGAGCTGTTTTTT. Residues: CASSLTSGNTGELFF. This chain links TRBV13 with TRBJ2-2, with 9 bases aligning to TRBD2. CDR3 size: 15 residues. V gave up 5 bases and J gave up 1 base; unmatched junction bases: 2. The germline gives CDR1 PRHDT, CDR2 FYEKMQ (reference sequence).

The J gene is TRBJ2-7, the V gene TRBV20-1; 7 bases match TRBD2. CDR1 DFQATT and CDR2 SNEGSKA come from the germline V gene (reference sequence). CDR3 length: 11 amino acids. The trim removed 6 bases at V and 3 bases at J, leaving 2 bases unmatched. Here the CDR3 reads CSATSDYEQYF. The CDR3, as DNA: TGCAGTGCCACTAGCGACTACGAGCAGTACTTC.

V is TRBV2 and J is TRBJ1-2; D perhaps matches TRBD1 (6 bases). V was shortened by 7 bases and J by 2 bases, with 8 bases between the two germline ends. Germline V gives CDR1 SNHLY, CDR2 FYNNEI. The CDR3 covers 12 residues. The CDR3 reads CASNRENYGYTF. CDR3 nucleotides: TGTGCCAGCAACAGGGAGAACTATGGCTACACCTTC.

This clone was observed a single time. The chain joins TRBV5-4 to TRBJ2-2, with TRBD2 matching over 11 bases. The CDR3 is 16 amino acids. Per the germline V gene, CDR1 is SGHNT and CDR2 is YYREEE (reference sequence). The trim removed 1 base at V and 6 bases at J, leaving 5 bases unmatched. CDR3: CASSLKLAGVAGELFF. CDR3 DNA: TGTGCCAGCAGCTTGAAACTAGCGGGGGTGGCCGGGGAGCTGTTTTTT. Combining the CDR3 with reference TRBV5-4 and TRBJ2-2 gives the whole variable domain ETGVTQSPTHLIKTRGQQVTLRCSSQSGHNTVSWYQQALGQGPQFIFQYYREEENGRGNFPPRFSGLQFPNYSSELNVNALELDDSALYLCASSLKLAGVAGELFFGEGSRLTVL.

The chain combines TRBV29-1 with TRBJ2-5; the match to TRBD1 covers 8 bases. The ends lost 7 bases at V and 7 bases at J; junction bases unmatched: 17. CDR1 is SQVTM and CDR2 is ANQGSEA in the germline V gene. The CDR3 is made up of 15 amino acids. CDR3 residues: CSALDRVRAEGTQYF. The DNA of the CDR3 is TGCAGCGCCCTGGACAGGGTGCGGGCCGAGGGGACCCAGTACTTC.

The CDR3 loop is CASAGGSYGYTF. The CDR3 DNA follows: TGTGCCAGCGCCGGTGGTAGCTATGGCTACACCTTC. The chain carries TRBV3-1 (or the pseudogene TRBV3-2) and TRBJ1-2; no clear D. Germline V gene data show CDR1 as LGHDT and CDR2 as YNNKEL (reference sequence). The V gene lost 8 bases and the J gene lost 4 bases, with 11 bases spanning the gap. The CDR3 is 12 amino acids.

This clone has only a few counts. The gene calls are TRBV18 and TRBJ1-6; D is possibly TRBD1 (6 bases). This CDR3 is built from 16 residues. Per the germline V gene, CDR1 is KGHSH and CDR2 is LQKENI. Trimming took off 1 base at V and 5 bases at J, with 12 bases between the two ends. CDR3 sequence reads: CASSPLQGTDNSPLHF. CDR3 DNA sequence: TGTGCCAGCTCACCACTGCAGGGGACCGATAATTCACCCCTCCACTTT. The full variable domain, completed using reference TRBV18 and TRBJ1-6, is NAGVMQNPRHLVRRRGQEARLRCSPMKGHSHVYWYRQLPEEGLKFMVYLQKENIIDESGMPKERFSAEFPKEGPSILRIQQVVRGDSAAYFCASSPLQGTDNSPLHFGNGTRLTVT.

This chain links TRBV9 with TRBJ2-1; TRBD2 matches 8 bases. Germline V gene sequence: CDR1 SGDLS, CDR2 YYNGEE. The CDR3 is 13 residues long. J was trimmed by 12 bases and V by 2 bases; bases with no gene match: 7. CDR3 region: CASSVIAGQGQFF. The CDR3 DNA reads TGTGCCAGCAGCGTCATAGCGGGGCAGGGGCAGTTCTTC.

The CDR3 DNA follows: TGTGCCAGCAGACTTTCCGGGACAGGGAATGGCTACACCTTC. Translated, it gives CASRLSGTGNGYTF. The chain couples TRBV27 to TRBJ1-2; 9 bases are shared with TRBD1. The germline gives CDR1 MNHEY, CDR2 SMNVEV (reference sequence). CDR3 length: 14 amino acids. The junction had 8 bases not matched to a gene; V was cut back by 6 bases and J by 6 bases.

The chain has TRBV2 and TRBJ2-5, with D perhaps matching TRBD1 (5 bases). Germline assignment: CDR1 SNHLY and CDR2 FYNNEI. Trimming took 3 bases from V and 2 from J, leaving 10 bases between them. This CDR3 has 14 residues. The CDR3 spells CASSDIQGQETQYF. The CDR3 coding sequence is TGTGCCAGCAGTGATATCCAGGGACAAGAGACCCAGTACTTC.

The chain links TRBV2 to TRBJ1-3; 7 bases fit TRBD1. CDR1 SNHLY and CDR2 FYNNEI come from the germline V gene. CDR3 size: 16 residues. With 6 bases clipped from V and 3 bases from J, the junction kept 11 bases outside the gene matches. The CDR3 loop is CASSADRFDSGNTIYF. The CDR3 region has the DNA TGTGCCAGCAGCGCGGACAGGTTTGATAGTGGAAACACCATATATTTT.

Of note for this clone: Other DNA sequences in this specimen translate into the identical CDR3. This chain connects TRBV11-2 to TRBJ1-1; D gene uncertain. Germline V gene data show CDR1 as SGHAT and CDR2 as FQNNGV. Trimming left V 4 bases short and J 1 base short, with 7 bases between. This CDR3 spans 13 amino acids. CDR3 residues: CASSSNTNTEAFF. In DNA, the CDR3 is TGTGCCAGCAGCTCAAACACGAACACTGAAGCTTTCTTT.

The chain recombines TRBV6-4 with TRBJ1-1; 7 nucleotides match TRBD1. V dropped 6 bases and J dropped 2; count of bases not matched to a gene: 3. CDR1 and CDR2 from the germline V gene are MRHNA and SNTAGT. The CDR3 contains 13 residues. The CDR3 DNA reads as TGTGCCAGCAGGAGGGACAGCAACACTGAAGCTTTCTTT. Protein product: CASRRDSNTEAFF.

This chain connects TRBV7-2 to TRBJ1-2; D is perhaps TRBD1 (5 bases). Germline loops: CDR1 SGHTA, CDR2 FQGNSA. CDR3 length equals 16 residues. V lost 3 bases, J lost 4 bases, and 18 bases lay in between. The CDR3 DNA reads as TGTGCCAGCAGCTTGGTCGAGACAGAGATACTCTATGGCTACACCTTC. This encodes CASSLVETEILYGYTF.

The chain links TRBV4-1 to TRBJ2-2; TRBD2 aligns across 9 bases. This CDR3 contains 19 residues. Trimming took 0 bases from V and 0 from J; bases not matched to a gene: 8. CDR1 and CDR2 from the germline V gene are MGHRA and YSYEKL. CDR3 DNA sequence: TGCGCCAGCAGCCAAGAGAGGCTAGCGGGAACCGCGAACACCGGGGAGCTGTTTTTT. Translating gives CASSQERLAGTANTGELFF.

This CDR3 reads CASSFVRQGYNEQFF. As DNA, the CDR3 is TGTGCCAGCAGCTTCGTGCGACAGGGGTACAATGAGCAGTTCTTC. The chain recombines TRBV6-2 or TRBV6-3 with TRBJ2-1; TRBD1 aligns across 8 bases. The CDR3 sequence is 15 residues long. The germline CDR1 and CDR2 sequences are MNHEY and SVGEGT. J lost 4 bases, V lost 6 bases, and 8 bases had no gene match.

The gene calls are TRBV7-6 and TRBJ2-5, with D perhaps matching TRBD2 (6 bases). CDR1 SGHVS and CDR2 FNYEAQ come from the germline V gene. Trimming cost V 4 bases and J 5 bases, with 20 bases left between them. There are 16 residues in the CDR3. CDR3 region: CASSSKRVGIAETQYF. In DNA, the CDR3 is TGTGCCAGCAGCTCGAAGCGGGTGGGGATAGCGGAGACCCAGTACTTC.

The chain is built from TRBV5-1 and TRBJ2-7, with 9 bases lining up with TRBD2. The CDR3 runs to 15 residues. Germline assignment: CDR1 SGHRS and CDR2 YFSETQ. V trimming: 1 base; J trimming: 4 bases; junction bases outside the gene matches: 6. CDR3 nucleotide sequence: TGCGCCAGCAGCTTGTGGGCGGGGGGGCCTTACGAGCAGTACTTC. It specifies CASSLWAGGPYEQYF. The whole variable domain, filled in from reference TRBV5-1 and TRBJ2-7, reads KAGVTQTPRYLIKTRGQQVTLSCSPISGHRSVSWYQQTPGQGLQFLFEYFSETQRNKGNFPGRFSGRQFSNSRSEMNVSTLELGDSALYLCASSLWAGGPYEQYFGPGTRLTVT.

The chain has TRBV6-5 and TRBJ1-1; a weak D match, TRBD1 (6 bases). Trimming cost V 6 bases and J 0 bases, with 14 bases left between them. The CDR3 is 15 amino acids. Germline CDR1 and CDR2: MNHEY and SVGAGI. The CDR3 sequence: CASRPPWGLNTEAFF. The CDR3 DNA sequence: TGTGCCAGCAGACCCCCATGGGGGCTGAACACTGAAGCTTTCTTT.

The gene calls are TRBV2 and TRBJ2-5, with 9 bases identical to TRBD2. From germline, CDR1 is SNHLY and CDR2 FYNNEI. CDR3 length: 14 residues. V lost 8 bases, J lost 5 bases, and 9 bases stayed unmatched. The CDR3 loop is CASPQGTSQETQYF. As DNA, the CDR3 is TGTGCCAGCCCCCAGGGGACTAGCCAGGAGACCCAGTACTTC.

The V call is TRBV9, the J call TRBJ2-3; no clear D gene. From germline, CDR1 is SGDLS and CDR2 YYNGEE. V was cut by 3 bases and J by 6 bases, with 14 bases left in between. This CDR3 comprises 14 residues. DNA of the CDR3: TGTGCCAGCAGCGCGACCCGAGAGGTCGATACGCAGTATTTT. Translation gives CASSATREVDTQYF.

This chain connects TRBV5-1 to TRBJ2-7, with 9 positions matching TRBD1. In germline, CDR1 is SGHRS, CDR2 YFSETQ. The ends lost 6 bases at V and 6 bases at J; junction bases unmatched: 7. CDR3 length: 13 residues. The chain's CDR3 is CASKEGTGPEQYF. CDR3 sequence (DNA): TGCGCCAGCAAAGAAGGGACAGGGCCCGAGCAGTACTTC.

The chain has TRBV5-4 and TRBJ2-7; no clear D gene. The V end lost 2 bases, the J end lost 5 bases, and 11 bases lay between the germline ends. Per germline, CDR1 SGHNT and CDR2 YYREEE (reference sequence). The CDR3 sequence is 13 residues long. The CDR3 nucleotides read TGTGCCAGCAGCTTCCGGGTATCCGACGAGCAGTACTTC. Its protein is CASSFRVSDEQYF.